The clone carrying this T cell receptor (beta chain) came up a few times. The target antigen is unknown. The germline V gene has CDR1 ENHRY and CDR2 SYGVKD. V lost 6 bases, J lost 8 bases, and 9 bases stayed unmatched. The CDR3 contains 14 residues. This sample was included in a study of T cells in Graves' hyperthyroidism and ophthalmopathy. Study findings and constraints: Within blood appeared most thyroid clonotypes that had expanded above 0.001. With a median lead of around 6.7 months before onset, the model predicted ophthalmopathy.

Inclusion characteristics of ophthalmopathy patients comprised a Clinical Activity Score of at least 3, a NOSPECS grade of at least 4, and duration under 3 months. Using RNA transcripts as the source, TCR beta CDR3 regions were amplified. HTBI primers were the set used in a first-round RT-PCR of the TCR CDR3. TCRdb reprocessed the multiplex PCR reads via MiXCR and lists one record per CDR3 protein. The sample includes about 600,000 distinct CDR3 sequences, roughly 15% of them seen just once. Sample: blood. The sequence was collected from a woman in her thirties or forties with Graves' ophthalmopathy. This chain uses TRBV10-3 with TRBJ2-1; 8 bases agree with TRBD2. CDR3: CAIREGLEFYEQFF. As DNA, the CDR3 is TGTGCCATCAGGGAGGGACTAGAGTTTTATGAGCAGTTCTTC.